This T cell receptor beta chain appears in the sequencing data of a study of cytomegalovirus exposure and HLA in healthy donors. Broader study findings: The study flagged some 180 TCR beta chains as cytomegalovirus-associated.

Between the trimmed V and J ends, which lost 8 bases and 2 bases, there was a span of 10 bases. CDR1 and CDR2 from the germline V gene are SNHLY and FYNNEI. There are 12 residues in the CDR3. The repertoire was sequenced with immunoSEQ multiplex PCR; TCRdb's copy has only in-frame clones and lacks some. The sample yields over 200,000 clones, more than 75% seen once. To note about this clone: Its antigen is still unknown.

Sequenced material: PBMCs. The chain recombines TRBV2 with TRBJ2-7; perhaps TRBD1 as D (5 bases). This TCR derives from a woman between 18 and 29 years old in good health and CMV-seropositive. DNA for the CDR3: TGTGCCAGCCTGACAGAGACCTACGAGCAGTACTTC. This translates into CASLTETYEQYF.